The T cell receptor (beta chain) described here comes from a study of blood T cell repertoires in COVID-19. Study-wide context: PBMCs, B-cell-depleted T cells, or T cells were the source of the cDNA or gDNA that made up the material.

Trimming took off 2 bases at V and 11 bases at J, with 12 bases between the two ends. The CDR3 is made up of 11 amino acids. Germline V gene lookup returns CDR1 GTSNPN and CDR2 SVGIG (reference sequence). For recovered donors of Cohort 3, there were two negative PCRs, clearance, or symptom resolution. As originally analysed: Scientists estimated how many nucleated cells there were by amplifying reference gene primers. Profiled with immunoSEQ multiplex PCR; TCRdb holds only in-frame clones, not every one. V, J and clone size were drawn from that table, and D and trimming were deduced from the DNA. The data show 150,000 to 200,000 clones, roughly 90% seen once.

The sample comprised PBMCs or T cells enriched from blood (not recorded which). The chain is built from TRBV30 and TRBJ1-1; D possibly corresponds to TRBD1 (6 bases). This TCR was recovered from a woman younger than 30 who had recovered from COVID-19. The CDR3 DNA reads TGTGCCTGGAGTCCTAACAGGGAGGCTTTCTTT. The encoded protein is CAWSPNREAFF.